The next 26 T cell receptor beta chains were all read from a single sample in a study of OX40 agonist ivuxolimab in advanced cancers. Sequencing was performed with immunoSEQ multiplex PCR; in TCRdb, only in-frame clones are kept and a portion is missing. Among about 72,000 clones listed, roughly four fifths were seen once. The sequenced sample was CD4+ or CD8+ T cells sorted from blood, obtained in a trial of the OX40 agonist ivuxolimab. These TCRs come from an adult with an advanced solid tumor such as melanoma, head and neck, liver or kidney cancer.

This clone is medium-sized (0.01 to 0.1%). This chain joins TRBV6-1 and TRBJ2-5; TRBD1 is a possible D gene (6 bases). This CDR3 has 14 residues. V lost 5 bases and J lost 5, with 15 bases in between. Germline assignment: CDR1 MNHNS and CDR2 SASEGT. The CDR3 DNA sequence: TGTGCCAGCAGTCAGGGGATTGTGGGGGAGACCCAGTACTTC. Its translation is CASSQGIVGETQYF.

The chain has TRBV19 and TRBJ2-1; no reliable D call. CDR3 length: 13 amino acids. Germline-derived CDR1 and CDR2 are LNHDA and SQIVND (reference sequence). Trimming removed 7 bases from V and 12 bases from J, with 19 bases in between. CDR3 sequence reads: CASTSYGLDGQFF. CDR3 sequence (DNA): TGTGCCAGTACCTCATATGGATTAGATGGGCAGTTCTTC.

V and J are TRBV28 and TRBJ1-2; no clear D gene. V shed 5 bases and J shed 4 bases, with 8 bases lying between them. This CDR3 spans 12 amino acids. Germline CDR1 and CDR2: MDHEN and SYDVKM. CDR3 sequence: CASSPPSYGYTF. The CDR3 DNA is TGTGCCAGCAGTCCCCCGAGCTATGGCTACACCTTC.

This clone showed up just once. The chain links TRBV30 to TRBJ2-7; 9 nucleotides align to TRBD1. Germline loops: CDR1 GTSNPN, CDR2 SVGIG (reference sequence). V dropped 3 bases and J dropped 4; count of bases not matched to a gene: 10. CDR3 length: 15 residues. CDR3 sequence (DNA): TGTGCCTGGAGCGCCCGGGACAGGGTGCCGTACGAGCAGTACTTC. Translation: CAWSARDRVPYEQYF.

This chain links TRBV19 with TRBJ2-3; 7 bases are a match to TRBD2. V dropped 6 bases and J dropped 2; count of bases not matched to a gene: 5. Germline V CDR1 and CDR2: LNHDA, SQIVND (reference sequence). The CDR3 runs to 14 residues. For the CDR3, the DNA is TGTGCCAGTAGACCAGCGGGACTCACAGATACGCAGTATTTT. Protein sequence: CASRPAGLTDTQYF.

The chain joins TRBV20-1 to TRBJ1-1; D remains unclear. V shed 6 bases and J shed 6 bases, with 11 bases lying between them. Germline-derived CDR1 and CDR2 are DFQATT and SNEGSKA (reference sequence). This CDR3 has 11 residues. CDR3 amino acids: CSARQDSEAFF. CDR3 nucleotides: TGCAGTGCGAGGCAAGACTCTGAAGCTTTCTTT.

The V and J genes are TRBV6-5 and TRBJ1-1, with D perhaps matching TRBD1 (6 bases). The CDR3 contains 11 residues. Trimming pared 6 bases from V and 7 bases from J, leaving 9 bases between. Germline V gives CDR1 MNHEY, CDR2 SVGAGI. The CDR3 here is CASSRQDEAFF. CDR3 in DNA: TGTGCCAGCAGCCGACAGGATGAAGCTTTCTTT.

This clone was seen only once. The rearrangement links TRBV7-2 to TRBJ2-5; D might be TRBD1 or TRBD2, each matching 6 bases. V was pared by 4 bases and J by 5 bases, with 11 bases between. CDR1 is SGHTA and CDR2 is FQGNSA in the germline V gene. The CDR3 consists of 13 residues. The CDR3 bases are TGTGCCAGCAGCTACTCGGGGGCGGAGACCCAGTACTTC. Translating it yields CASSYSGAETQYF.

V and J are TRBV7-9 and TRBJ2-7; 7 bases align to TRBD2. With V trimmed by 5 bases and J by 3 bases, 7 bases remained unmatched. CDR3 length equals 14 residues. Per germline, CDR1 SEHNR and CDR2 FQNEAQ (reference sequence). CDR3 DNA: TGTGCCAGCAGCCCCCTGCGGGGGAACTACGAGCAGTACTTC. Protein: CASSPLRGNYEQYF.

The gene calls are TRBV5-6 and TRBJ1-6; no definite D call. The germline V and J ends were trimmed by 2 bases and 4 bases, with 16 bases remaining between them. Germline-derived CDR1 and CDR2 are SGHDT and YYEEEE. The CDR3 contains 17 residues. The CDR3: CASSFGEVSSYNSPLHF. CDR3 in DNA: TGTGCCAGCAGCTTCGGGGAGGTCAGCTCATATAATTCACCCCTCCACTTT.

This chain uses TRBV7-3 with TRBJ2-1, with D hard to call. V lost 4 bases and J 6 bases, leaving 10 bases between the germline ends. Germline CDR1 and CDR2: SGHTA and FQGTGA. This CDR3 contains 13 residues. The CDR3 sequence is CASSSSLVNEQFF. CDR3 coding DNA: TGTGCCAGCAGCTCGTCCCTAGTCAATGAGCAGTTCTTC.

The chain combines TRBV6-5 with TRBJ2-3; D is undetermined. There are 11 residues in the CDR3. Trimming shortened V by 10 bases and J by 0 bases, and 5 bases separated the two germline ends. Germline CDR1 MNHEY, CDR2 SVGAGI. The DNA of the CDR3 is TGTGCCACCTCTAGCACAGATACGCAGTATTTT. Residues: CATSSTDTQYF.

The V gene is TRBV18, the J gene TRBJ2-3, with D hard to call. This CDR3 contains 15 residues. V was pared by 2 bases and J by 1 base, with 10 bases between. The germline CDR1 and CDR2 sequences are KGHSH and LQKENI. In nucleotides, the CDR3 is TGTGCCAGCTCACCAAAACCACCGGGCACAGATACGCAGTATTTT. This codes for CASSPKPPGTDTQYF.

Comments on this clone: A junction boundary mismatches the germline segment, possibly from a read error. This chain connects TRBV28 to TRBJ2-5; D unclear. This CDR3 has 12 amino acids. Germline V CDR1 and CDR2: MDHEN, SYDVKM. CDR3 protein: CASSLSETGINF. DNA for the CDR3: TGTGCCAGCAGTCTTTCTGAAACTGGGATTAACTTC.

The rearrangement links TRBV21-1 to TRBJ2-7; the table calls TRBD2, which could not be checked here. TRBV21-1 is deemed a pseudogene. The CDR3 extends over 15 amino acids. CDR3 in DNA: TGTGCCAGCACGGAATGTGGGAGGGCTAACTACGAGCAGTACTTC. Its translation: CASTECGRANYEQYF.

The chain employs TRBV5-1 and TRBJ1-1; D may be TRBD1 (5 bases). Trimming removed 2 bases at V and 3 bases at J, with 8 bases between. From germline, CDR1 is SGHRS and CDR2 YFSETQ. The CDR3 is made up of 13 amino acids. CDR3 amino acids: CASSFGGDTEAFF. CDR3 DNA sequence: TGCGCCAGCAGCTTCGGGGGAGACACTGAAGCTTTCTTT. Using reference TRBV5-1 and TRBJ1-1 for the parts outside the CDR3, the full variable domain is KAGVTQTPRYLIKTRGQQVTLSCSPISGHRSVSWYQQTPGQGLQFLFEYFSETQRNKGNFPGRFSGRQFSNSRSEMNVSTLELGDSALYLCASSFGGDTEAFFGQGTRLTVV.

The chain links TRBV20-1 to TRBJ2-3; D is ambiguous. Trimming stripped 2 bases from V and 5 bases from J, with 5 bases between. CDR1 is DFQATT, CDR2 SNEGSKA, per germline (reference sequence). The CDR3 has 11 amino acids. DNA for the CDR3: TGCAGTGCTAGAATCGGAGATACGCAGTATTTT. Residues: CSARIGDTQYF.

The chain carries TRBV11-3 and TRBJ2-3, with no clear D. The CDR3 runs to 14 residues. CDR1 SGHNT and CDR2 YENEEA come from the germline V gene. The V and J ends lost 1 base and 1 base respectively, with 6 bases between them. The CDR3 nucleotides read TGTGCCAGCAGCTTAGTGGCAGGCACAGATACGCAGTATTTT. It specifies CASSLVAGTDTQYF.

The rearrangement joins TRBV28 to TRBJ2-1; 8 nucleotides agree with TRBD1. In germline, CDR1 is MDHEN, CDR2 SYDVKM. This CDR3 region has 18 residues. V was pared by 6 bases and J by 3 bases, with 16 bases of the junction left unmatched. Here the CDR3 DNA reads TGTGCCAGCAGCGATCCAGGGGGCTTGGCGGGGTACTACAATGAGCAGTTCTTC. This codes for CASSDPGGLAGYYNEQFF.

J is TRBJ2-3 and V is TRBV2, with a tentative D call TRBD2 (5 bases). This CDR3 has 13 amino acids. Trimming shortened V by 7 bases and J by 2 bases, and 10 bases separated the two germline ends. Germline CDR1 is SNHLY and CDR2 is FYNNEI. CDR3 sequence reads: CASTSGYTDTQYF. CDR3 nucleotides: TGTGCCAGCACCAGCGGATACACAGATACGCAGTATTTT.

This sequence joins TRBV7-9 and TRBJ1-5; D is unclear. CDR1 is SEHNR and CDR2 is FQNEAQ in the germline V gene (reference sequence). V dropped 0 bases and J dropped 0 bases, with 15 bases sitting between them. CDR3 size: 18 residues. The CDR3 reads CASSLASSGLNSNQPQHF. The DNA of the CDR3 is TGTGCCAGCAGCTTAGCGAGTTCAGGACTTAATAGCAATCAGCCCCAGCATTTT.

The chain combines TRBV5-1 with TRBJ2-7, with 7 bases matching TRBD2. Germline V gives CDR1 SGHRS, CDR2 YFSETQ. The junction had 13 bases not matched to a gene; V was cut back by 2 bases and J by 5 bases. There are 16 residues in the CDR3. Written as DNA, the CDR3 is TGCGCCAGCAGCTTTTCGATACGGCGGGAGTTCAACGAGCAGTACTTC. Its protein is CASSFSIRREFNEQYF. Complete variable domain (other parts from reference TRBV5-1 and TRBJ2-7): KAGVTQTPRYLIKTRGQQVTLSCSPISGHRSVSWYQQTPGQGLQFLFEYFSETQRNKGNFPGRFSGRQFSNSRSEMNVSTLELGDSALYLCASSFSIRREFNEQYFGPGTRLTVT.

This chain connects TRBV5-5 to TRBJ2-2; 7 bases are shared with TRBD1. This CDR3 has 16 amino acids. The trim removed 4 bases at V and 0 bases at J, leaving 6 bases unmatched. Germline V lookup: CDR1 SGHKS, CDR2 YYEKEE (reference sequence). The CDR3 protein is CASSPMTGTNTGELFF. CDR3 DNA sequence: TGTGCCAGCAGCCCCATGACAGGGACGAACACCGGGGAGCTGTTTTTT.

This chain connects TRBV7-9 to TRBJ1-1, with D perhaps matching TRBD1 (6 bases). Germline V gene lookup returns CDR1 SEHNR and CDR2 FQNEAQ (reference sequence). V was clipped by 6 bases and J by 5 bases, with 13 bases between them. The CDR3 consists of 13 residues. The CDR3 region has the DNA TGTGCCAGCAGTATACGTCAGGGGACTGAAGCTTTCTTT. It specifies CASSIRQGTEAFF.

The chain carries TRBV11-2 and TRBJ2-7, with D perhaps TRBD1 (5 bases). CDR3 length: 14 residues. CDR1 SGHAT and CDR2 FQNNGV come from the germline V gene. V was clipped by 1 base and J by 5 bases, with 12 bases between them. CDR3 sequence: CASSLVSGHNEQYF. In nucleotides, the CDR3 is TGTGCCAGCAGCTTAGTCTCTGGACACAACGAGCAGTACTTC.

The chain joins TRBV2 to TRBJ2-1; TRBD2 aligns across 15 bases. This CDR3 spans 15 amino acids. Germline V gene sequence: CDR1 SNHLY, CDR2 FYNNEI. Germline trimming cut 10 bases from V and 9 bases from J; bases unmatched to any gene: 10. The CDR3 region has the DNA TGTGCCACCCAGGGACTAGCGGGAGGAATAAGTGAGCAGTTCTTC. Translation gives CATQGLAGGISEQFF.